These 6 T cell receptor beta chains originate from one sample sequenced in a study of shared clonotypes between healthy human individuals. Method: immunoSEQ multiplex PCR; TCRdb's copy keeps in-frame clones and lacks some. The repertoire has about 2.4 million clones, approximately 93% of them found once; the top ten carry around 0.37%. Material: naive CD4+ T cells from PBMCs. Subset noted: CD45RA+ positively selected. These receptors all come from a man between 18 and 35 years old in good health. Some clones in this sample may be carry-over from other donors' samples.

The chain recombines TRBV6-4 with TRBJ1-2; D unclear. The germline V gene encodes CDR1 MRHNA and CDR2 SNTAGT. V gave up 6 bases and J gave up 0 bases, with 14 bases separating them. This CDR3 has 15 residues. The CDR3 DNA sequence: TGTGCCAGCAGAAATCAGGCCGATTCTAACTATGGCTACACCTTC. Protein product: CASRNQADSNYGYTF.

The rearrangement joins TRBV28 to TRBJ2-7, with D possibly being TRBD1 (6 bases). Germline CDR1 MDHEN, CDR2 SYDVKM. Between the trimmed V and J ends, which lost 5 bases and 3 bases, there was a span of 14 bases. The CDR3 has 14 amino acids. The CDR3 DNA reads TGTGCCAGCAGTCCAGTCGTACAGGGCTACGAGCAGTACTTC. The encoded protein is CASSPVVQGYEQYF.

The chain uses TRBV6-5 and TRBJ2-7; 7 nucleotides match TRBD1. Germline V gene lookup returns CDR1 MNHEY and CDR2 SVGAGI. The V and J ends lost 6 bases and 9 bases, in that order; junction bases with no gene match: 14. CDR3 length equals 14 residues. The CDR3 loop reads CASRYQGDKGGQYF. In DNA form, the CDR3 reads TGTGCCAGCAGATATCAGGGGGATAAAGGAGGGCAGTACTTC.

The genes are TRBV6-5 and TRBJ2-4; 7 bases are a match to TRBD2. V dropped 8 bases and J dropped 2; count of bases not matched to a gene: 3. The germline gives CDR1 MNHEY, CDR2 SVGAGI. CDR3 size: 13 residues. The CDR3 DNA sequence: TGTGCCAGCGGGGGGGGGACCAAAAACATTCAGTACTTC. Protein product: CASGGGTKNIQYF.

This sequence joins TRBV28 and TRBJ1-1; D call uncertain. V was clipped by 7 bases and J by 1 base, with 10 bases between them. CDR3 length: 13 amino acids. Per the germline V gene, CDR1 is MDHEN and CDR2 is SYDVKM. The CDR3 here is CASTRGWNTEAFF. CDR3 bases: TGTGCCAGCACAAGAGGGTGGAACACTGAAGCTTTCTTT.

CDR3 protein: CASSSNDRGDTDTQYF. CDR3 DNA sequence: TGTGCCAGCAGCTCGAACGACAGAGGGGATACAGATACGCAGTATTTT. This chain uses TRBV7-8 with TRBJ2-3; D could derive from TRBD1 or TRBD2 (5 bases each). The CDR3 runs to 16 residues. The ends were cut back, 4 bases at V and 3 bases at J, with 17 bases in the middle. Germline CDR1 reads SGHVS; CDR2 reads FQNEAQ.